The 21 T cell receptor beta chains listed next were all sequenced from one sample in a study of sequential checkpoint blockade in melanoma (dated by TCRdb to between 2018 and 2020). The sample's treatment or condition label, decoded: randomized to nivolumab then ipilimumab (arm A) or the reverse (arm B). Library prep was done by the immunoSEQ multiplex PCR assay. TCRdb limited this immuneACCESS table to in-frame rearrangements with V and J called. A share of clones is missing; checked studies link under half to unresolved V genes, and the rest is unexplained. This sample has under 9,000 clones in its table, and under 80% of those were observed once. About 53% of the sample rests with the top ten. This specimen consisted of CD8+ T cells sorted from blood (inferred from file names), obtained from a patient given nivolumab and ipilimumab in sequence. The source is a human patient with melanoma. Some clones in this sample may be carry-over from other donors' samples.

This clone appeared a few times. This sample also contains other DNA sequences that code for the same CDR3. The rearrangement joins TRBV7-9 to TRBJ1-2; D ambiguous. The V gene's germline CDR1 is SEHNR and CDR2 FQNEAQ (reference sequence). CDR3 size: 12 residues. Trimming removed 2 bases at V and 8 bases at J, with 9 bases between. CDR3 nucleotides: TGTGCCAGCAGCTTATCCGGGAGGGGCTACACCTTC. Translation: CASSLSGRGYTF.

This sequence joins TRBV27 and TRBJ2-7; D is uncertain. This CDR3 region has 15 residues. Germline lookup yields CDR1 MNHEY and CDR2 SMNVEV (reference sequence). The V gene lost 5 bases and the J gene lost 9 bases, with 23 bases spanning the gap. The CDR3 protein is CASSPLGEKLRVQYF. Here the CDR3 DNA reads TGTGCCAGCAGTCCCCTCGGAGAGAAGCTACGAGTGCAGTACTTC.

The CDR3 nucleotides read TGTGCCAGCAGCCCGTTACAGGGTCTGGAAGAGACCCAGTACTTC. Its translation is CASSPLQGLEETQYF. The chain links TRBV5-6 to TRBJ2-5; a possible D gene is TRBD1 (6 bases). Germline V gene sequence: CDR1 SGHDT, CDR2 YYEEEE. Trimming pared 4 bases from V and 3 bases from J, leaving 16 bases between. The CDR3 spans 15 residues.

V gene TRBV13 combines with J gene TRBJ2-7, with TRBD2 matching over 13 bases. CDR1 PRHDT and CDR2 FYEKMQ come from the germline V gene (reference sequence). This CDR3 contains 15 residues. V shed 5 bases, J shed 2 bases, and the junction held 3 bases outside the gene matches. As DNA, the CDR3 is TGTGCCAGCAGCCAAGGGACTAGCGGGGCCTACGAGCAGTACTTC. The encoded protein is CASSQGTSGAYEQYF.

The chain uses TRBV10-1 and TRBJ1-4, with no clear D. Germline loops: CDR1 WNHNN, CDR2 SYGVQD (reference sequence). The CDR3 contains 14 residues. V lost 7 bases, J lost 0 bases, and 9 bases lay in between. The CDR3 DNA is TGCGCCAGCACTAAACTCGCAACTAATGAAAAACTGTTTTTT. This sequence encodes CASTKLATNEKLFF.

The chain has TRBV4-1 and TRBJ2-5; D gene ambiguous. The DNA end favors TRBJ2-7, so the J call may be wrong. Germline V lookup: CDR1 MGHRA, CDR2 YSYEKL. The CDR3 length is 15 residues. CDR3 protein: CASSQERSGTYEQYF. CDR3 coding DNA: TGCGCCAGCAGCCAAGAGAGGTCCGGTACCTACGAGCAGTACTTC.

The genes are TRBV2 and TRBJ1-5, with TRBD1 identical over 11 bases. Germline V lookup: CDR1 SNHLY, CDR2 FYNNEI. The CDR3 extends over 15 amino acids. V was pared by 6 bases and J by 4 bases, with 5 bases of the junction left unmatched. CDR3 sequence: CASSRTGGFNQPQHF. CDR3 DNA sequence: TGTGCCAGCAGCAGGACAGGGGGCTTTAATCAGCCCCAGCATTTT.

The genes are TRBV19 and TRBJ1-5; 7 bases agree with TRBD1. The germline V gene encodes CDR1 LNHDA and CDR2 SQIVND (reference sequence). The junction had 3 bases not matched to a gene; V was cut back by 5 bases and J by 2 bases. The CDR3 is made up of 14 amino acids. The CDR3 DNA reads TGTGCCAGTAGTCACAGGGGCGGCAATCAGCCCCAGCATTTT. The encoded protein is CASSHRGGNQPQHF. The whole variable domain, filled in from reference TRBV19 and TRBJ1-5, reads DGGITQSPKYLFRKEGQNVTLSCEQNLNHDAMYWYRQDPGQGLRLIYYSQIVNDFQKGDIAEGYSVSREKKESFPLTVTSAQKNPTAFYLCASSHRGGNQPQHFGDGTRLSIL.

The chain uses TRBV5-1 and TRBJ1-2; possible D gene TRBD1, 5 bases. This CDR3 region has 15 residues. Germline-derived CDR1 and CDR2 are SGHRS and YFSETQ. V lost 1 base and J 3 bases, leaving 13 bases between the germline ends. CDR3 in DNA: TGCGCCAGCAGCTTGACAGGAAGTTTTGACTATGGCTACACCTTC. It is translated as CASSLTGSFDYGYTF. The full variable domain, in which reference TRBV5-1 and TRBJ1-2 provide the parts outside the CDR3, is KAGVTQTPRYLIKTRGQQVTLSCSPISGHRSVSWYQQTPGQGLQFLFEYFSETQRNKGNFPGRFSGRQFSNSRSEMNVSTLELGDSALYLCASSLTGSFDYGYTFGSGTRLTVV.

This sequence joins TRBV5-1 and TRBJ1-4; TRBD1 aligns across 7 bases. The germline V gene has CDR1 SGHRS and CDR2 YFSETQ. J gave up 5 bases and V 0 bases, and 10 bases lay outside the gene matches. This CDR3 is built from 17 residues. CDR3 coding DNA: TGCGCCAGCAGCTTGGTATCGGACAGGATACTAAATGAAAAACTGTTTTTT. Protein: CASSLVSDRILNEKLFF. The full variable domain, in which reference TRBV5-1 and TRBJ1-4 provide the parts outside the CDR3, is KAGVTQTPRYLIKTRGQQVTLSCSPISGHRSVSWYQQTPGQGLQFLFEYFSETQRNKGNFPGRFSGRQFSNSRSEMNVSTLELGDSALYLCASSLVSDRILNEKLFFGSGTQLSVL.

The chain joins TRBV5-1 to TRBJ1-2, with 8 bases lining up with TRBD1. With 4 bases clipped from V and 4 bases from J, the junction kept 6 bases outside the gene matches. This CDR3 comprises 14 residues. The germline V gene has CDR1 SGHRS and CDR2 YFSETQ. The CDR3 is CASSVGQGRYGYTF. CDR3 in DNA: TGCGCCAGCAGCGTCGGACAGGGACGCTATGGCTACACCTTC.

The chain links TRBV2 to TRBJ2-7; a weak D match, TRBD2 (6 bases). Trimming took off 5 bases at V and 2 bases at J, with 16 bases between the two ends. The CDR3 is made up of 15 amino acids. Per germline, CDR1 SNHLY and CDR2 FYNNEI. The CDR3: CASSRGQGLTYEQYF. The CDR3 DNA is TGTGCCAGCAGTCGAGGTCAGGGACTCACCTACGAGCAGTACTTC.

The chain carries TRBV28 and TRBJ1-5; perhaps TRBD1 as D (5 bases). The CDR3 sequence is 14 residues long. V shed 2 bases and J shed 6 bases, with 11 bases lying between them. Germline loops: CDR1 MDHEN, CDR2 SYDVKM. CDR3 in amino acids: CASSLRQGGQPQHF. The CDR3 coding sequence is TGTGCCAGCAGTTTAAGGCAGGGAGGTCAGCCCCAGCATTTT.

The chain combines TRBV25-1 with TRBJ1-2; perhaps TRBD1 as D (6 bases). The V end lost 6 bases, the J end lost 7 bases, and 18 bases lay between the germline ends. Germline CDR1 MGHDK, CDR2 SYGVNS. This CDR3 has 14 amino acids. CDR3: CASRGKGGGGGYTF. The CDR3 DNA reads TGTGCCAGCAGGGGAAAAGGGGGAGGGGGTGGCTACACCTTC.

The chain is built from TRBV5-1 and TRBJ2-1; 10 bases are shared with TRBD2. The germline gives CDR1 SGHRS, CDR2 YFSETQ. With V trimmed by 3 bases and J by 8 bases, 5 bases remained unmatched. This CDR3 is 14 amino acids long. The CDR3 bases are TGCGCCAGCAGCTCAAGCGGGGGGGGTTATGAGCAGTTCTTC. Amino acid sequence: CASSSSGGGYEQFF.

The gene calls are TRBV30 and TRBJ1-1, with D uncertain. This CDR3 is built from 15 residues. Germline CDR1 is GTSNPN and CDR2 is SVGIG (reference sequence). The V end lost 4 bases, the J end lost 1 base, and 16 bases lay between the germline ends. For the CDR3, the DNA is TGTGCCTGGAAGCGGAGGGATGGGCCGAACACTGAAGCTTTCTTT. Translating it yields CAWKRRDGPNTEAFF.

The chain carries TRBV4-3 and TRBJ1-4, with D maybe TRBD1 (6 bases). The CDR3 consists of 18 residues. Germline loops: CDR1 LGHNA, CDR2 YSLEER. The V end was cut by 3 bases, the J end by 4 bases, with 21 bases between. The CDR3 DNA is TGCGCCAGCAGCCAGCAGGGGTTACCCGCCGACGATAATGAAAAACTGTTTTTT. Translation gives CASSQQGLPADDNEKLFF.

This clone was picked up one time. V and J are TRBV10-3 and TRBJ2-7; a possible D gene is TRBD2 (6 bases). Trimming stripped 6 bases from V and 0 bases from J, with 12 bases between. CDR3 size: 14 residues. Germline CDR1 is ENHRY and CDR2 is SYGVKD. DNA of the CDR3: TGTGCCATCAGAGGGACTGATAGCTCCTACGAGCAGTACTTC. Translated: CAIRGTDSSYEQYF.

The chain recombines TRBV2 with TRBJ1-1; D call uncertain. Per germline, CDR1 SNHLY and CDR2 FYNNEI. The CDR3 runs to 11 residues. Trimming stripped 11 bases from V and 0 bases from J, with 7 bases between. CDR3 nucleotide sequence: TGTGCCTCCGTCCTGAACACTGAAGCTTTCTTT. Amino acid sequence: CASVLNTEAFF.

The chain joins TRBV7-2 to TRBJ1-5, with 7 bases lining up with TRBD1. This CDR3 comprises 18 residues. J gave up 6 bases and V 5 bases, and 19 bases lay outside the gene matches. Germline V lookup: CDR1 SGHTA, CDR2 FQGNSA. The CDR3 loop is CASSRPLEGAESGQPQHF. The CDR3 region has the DNA TGTGCCAGCAGCCGCCCCTTGGAGGGGGCAGAGTCCGGTCAGCCCCAGCATTTT.

The chain recombines TRBV7-2 with TRBJ2-5; TRBD2 aligns across 12 bases. This CDR3 comprises 16 residues. Germline values: CDR1 SGHTA, CDR2 FQGNSA. Unmatched junction bases numbered 8, after V lost 5 bases and J lost 4 bases. The CDR3 here is CASSPPGLAGIETQYF. The CDR3 nucleotides are TGTGCCAGCAGCCCCCCCGGACTAGCGGGGATAGAGACCCAGTACTTC. Complete variable domain (other parts from reference TRBV7-2 and TRBJ2-5): GAGVSQSPSNKVTEKGKDVELRCDPISGHTALYWYRQSLGQGLEFLIYFQGNSAPDKSGLPSDRFSAERTGGSVSTLTIQRTQQEDSAVYLCASSPPGLAGIETQYFGPGTRLLVL.